What follows describes a single TCR beta chain. This entry comes from a study of Ad26.COV2.S vaccination and SARS-CoV-2 variants. Study background: The study gave Ad26.COV2.S intramuscularly, once or twice 56 days apart.

After removal of 6 bases from V and 6 bases from J, the junction contained 11 bases not matched to a gene. CDR3 length: 14 amino acids. Germline CDR1 reads MDHEN; CDR2 reads SYDVKM. As for treatment: approximately 18 received Ad26.COV2.S at low or high dose, single or two shots; about 5 received placebo; per-sample allocation not given. The study sampled participants on day 63 after the first vaccine or placebo injection. Ad26 vector vaccine expressed Wuhan-strain SARS-CoV-2 spike. Method: immunoSEQ multiplex PCR; TCRdb's copy keeps in-frame clones and lacks some. The sample comprises approximately 480,000 clones, around 90% of which are singletons, and around 13% rests with the top ten.

The rearrangement links TRBV28 to TRBJ2-7; 7 nucleotides align to TRBD2. This TCR was sampled from a person aged 18-60 years who received the Ad26.COV2.S COVID-19 vaccine or a placebo. The source material was peripheral blood, sampled in a trial of Ad26.COV2.S vaccine versus placebo. CDR3 amino acids: CASRTYGGSGEQYF. The CDR3 DNA follows: TGTGCCAGCAGGACGTACGGGGGGTCGGGCGAGCAGTACTTC.